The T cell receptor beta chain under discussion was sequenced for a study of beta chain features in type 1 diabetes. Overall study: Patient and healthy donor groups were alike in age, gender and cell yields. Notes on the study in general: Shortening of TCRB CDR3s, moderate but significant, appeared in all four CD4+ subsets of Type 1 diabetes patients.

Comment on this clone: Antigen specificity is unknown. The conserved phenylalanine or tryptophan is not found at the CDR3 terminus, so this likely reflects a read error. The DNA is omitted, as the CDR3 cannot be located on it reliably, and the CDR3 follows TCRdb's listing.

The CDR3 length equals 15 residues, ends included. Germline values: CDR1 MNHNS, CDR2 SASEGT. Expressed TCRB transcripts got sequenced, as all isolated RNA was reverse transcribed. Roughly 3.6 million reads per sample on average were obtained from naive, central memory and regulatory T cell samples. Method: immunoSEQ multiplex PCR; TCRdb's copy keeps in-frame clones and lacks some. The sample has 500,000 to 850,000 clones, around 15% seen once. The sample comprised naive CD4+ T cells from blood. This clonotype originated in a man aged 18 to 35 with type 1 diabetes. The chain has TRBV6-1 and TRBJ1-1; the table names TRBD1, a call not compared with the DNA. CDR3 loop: CASSEALLGQTSKTV.